The sequence of this T cell receptor (beta chain) was determined in a study of shared clonotypes between healthy human individuals. General observations from the study: Between a handful of donors, naive CD4 clonotypes were shared at a level of about 5%. Some clonotypes were shared by all four sorted-subset donors, while others were not shared. The non-shared ones had lower generation probabilities than the shared ones.

The authors divided CD4+ cells into CD45RA+ naive and CD45RA-negative memory subsets. The CDR3 has 15 residues. Germline values: CDR1 SGHRS, CDR2 YFSETQ. Trimming left V 2 bases short and J 4 bases short, with 10 bases between. To note about this clone: The antigen is undetermined.

Clones were sequenced by immunoSEQ multiplex PCR, and TCRdb holds only the in-frame ones, with some missing. Seen here are roughly 1,100,000 clones, approximately 68% observed once, and the top ten hold roughly 1.5%. Sequenced material: memory CD4+ T cells sorted from blood. Subset defined: CD45RA-negative fraction. The origin of this receptor is a young man in good health. The rearrangement uses TRBV5-1 and TRBJ2-6, with D uncertain. CDR3 region: CASSFTGTGANVLTF. CDR3 coding DNA: TGCGCCAGCAGCTTTACCGGAACCGGGGCCAACGTCCTGACTTTC.